Listed below are T cell receptor beta chains from one sample, sequenced in a study of blood T cell repertoires in COVID-19. Libraries were prepared by immunoSEQ multiplex PCR; TCRdb keeps only in-frame clonotypes and omits some of them. The sample records over 150,000 clones, 70% to 90% being singletons. The sequenced sample was peripheral blood. These receptors all stem from a woman aged 55 to 70 with COVID-19, enrolled during active disease. Each CDR3 is given with its conserved first and last residue. D genes are given only for firm matches. Clone size is shown for a subset of rows, as once, few, many or a class of expanded clone.

TRBD1	TRBV27	-	TRBJ1-5	CASSFIGDRGRQPQHF	TGTGCCAGCAGTTTCATCGGCGACAGGGGGCGTCAGCCCCAGCATTTT
-	TRBV18	-	TRBJ1-4	CASSPQRQQNEKLFF	TGTGCCAGCTCTCCTCAGAGGCAGCAAAATGAAAAACTGTTTTTT
-	TRBV7-8	-	TRBJ1-4	CASSLGGTGGEKLFF	TGTGCCAGCAGCTTAGGGGGGACCGGGGGTGAAAAACTGTTTTTT
TRBD1	TRBV6-5	-	TRBJ2-1	CASSQGDEQFF	TGTGCCAGCAGTCAGGGGGATGAGCAGTTCTTC
-	TRBV5-8	-	TRBJ1-5	CASSLYSNQPQHF	TGTGCCAGCAGCTTGTATAGCAATCAGCCCCAGCATTTT
-	TRBV19	-	TRBJ1-1	CASRPEGDTEAFF	TGTGCCAGTAGGCCAGAAGGGGACACTGAAGCTTTCTTT
-	TRBV5-8	-	TRBJ1-4	CASSFKGGSSNEKLFF	TGTGCCAGCAGCTTTAAGGGAGGTTCATCTAATGAAAAACTGTTTTTT
-	TRBV20-1	-	TRBJ1-5	CSASGGNQPQHF	TGCAGTGCTAGTGGCGGGAATCAGCCCCAGCATTTT
-	TRBV2	few	TRBJ2-4	CASREEVAKNIQYF	TGTGCCAGCAGAGAGGAGGTAGCCAAAAACATTCAGTACTTC
TRBD1	TRBV30	-	TRBJ1-3	CAWAPGQLSGNTIYF	TGTGCCTGGGCCCCGGGACAGCTCTCTGGAAACACCATATATTTT
-	TRBV5-1	few	TRBJ2-1	CASSLTGSVEQFF	TGCGCCAGCAGCTTAACAGGGTCAGTTGAGCAGTTCTTC